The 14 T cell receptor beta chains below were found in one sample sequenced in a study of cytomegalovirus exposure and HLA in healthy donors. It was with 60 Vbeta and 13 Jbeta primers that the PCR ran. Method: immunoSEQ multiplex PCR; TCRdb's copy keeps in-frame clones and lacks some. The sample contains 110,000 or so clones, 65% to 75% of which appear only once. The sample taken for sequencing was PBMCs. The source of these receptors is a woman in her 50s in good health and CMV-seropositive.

For the CDR3, the DNA is TGTGCCAGCAGTGAACGACAGGGGCGGGGCACTGAAGCTTTCTTT. It translates to CASSERQGRGTEAFF. This chain joins TRBV6-1 and TRBJ1-1; 8 bases align to TRBD1. CDR1 is MNHNS and CDR2 is SASEGT in the germline V gene. CDR3 size: 15 residues. Trimming took 2 bases from V and 4 from J; bases not matched to a gene: 6.

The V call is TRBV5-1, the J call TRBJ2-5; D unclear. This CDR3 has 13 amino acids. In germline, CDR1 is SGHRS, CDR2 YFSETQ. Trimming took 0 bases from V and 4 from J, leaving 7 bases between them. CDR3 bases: TGCGCCAGCAGCTTGGGTCAGGTAGAGACCCAGTACTTC. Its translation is CASSLGQVETQYF.

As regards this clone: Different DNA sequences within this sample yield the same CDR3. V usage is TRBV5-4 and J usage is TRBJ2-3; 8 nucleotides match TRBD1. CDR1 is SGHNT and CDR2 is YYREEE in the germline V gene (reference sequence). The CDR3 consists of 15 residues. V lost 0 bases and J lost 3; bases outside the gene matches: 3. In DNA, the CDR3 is TGTGCCAGCAGCTTGGGACAGGGGAGTACAGATACGCAGTATTTT. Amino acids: CASSLGQGSTDTQYF.

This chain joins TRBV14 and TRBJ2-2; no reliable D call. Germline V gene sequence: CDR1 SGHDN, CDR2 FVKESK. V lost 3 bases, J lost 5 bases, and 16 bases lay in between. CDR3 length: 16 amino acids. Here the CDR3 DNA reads TGTGCCAGCAGCCACATTCTCAGGTCGAGTACCGGGGAGCTGTTTTTT. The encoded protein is CASSHILRSSTGELFF.

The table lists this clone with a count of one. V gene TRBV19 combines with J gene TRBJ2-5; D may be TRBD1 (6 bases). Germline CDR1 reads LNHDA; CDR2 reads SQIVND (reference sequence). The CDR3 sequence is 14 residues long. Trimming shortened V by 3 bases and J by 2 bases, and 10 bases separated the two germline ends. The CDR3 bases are TGTGCCAGTAGTATCGGGACATTACAAGAGACCCAGTACTTC. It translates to CASSIGTLQETQYF.

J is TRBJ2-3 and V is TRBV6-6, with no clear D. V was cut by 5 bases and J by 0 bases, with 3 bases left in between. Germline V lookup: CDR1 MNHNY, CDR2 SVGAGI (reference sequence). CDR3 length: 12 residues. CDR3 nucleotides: TGTGCCAGCAGTCTTAGCACAGATACGCAGTATTTT. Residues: CASSLSTDTQYF.

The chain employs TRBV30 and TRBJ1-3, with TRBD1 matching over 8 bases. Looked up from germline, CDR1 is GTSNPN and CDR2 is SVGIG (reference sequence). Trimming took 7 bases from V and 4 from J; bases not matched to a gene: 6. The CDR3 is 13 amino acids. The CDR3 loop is CASVDRAGNTIYF. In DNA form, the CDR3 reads TGTGCCTCCGTGGACAGGGCAGGAAACACCATATATTTT.

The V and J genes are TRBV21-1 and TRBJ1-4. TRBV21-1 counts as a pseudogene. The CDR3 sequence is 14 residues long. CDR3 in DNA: TGTGCCAGCAGCAGAGGGCAGGTTCGAGAAAAACTGTTTTTT. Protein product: CASSRGQVREKLFF.

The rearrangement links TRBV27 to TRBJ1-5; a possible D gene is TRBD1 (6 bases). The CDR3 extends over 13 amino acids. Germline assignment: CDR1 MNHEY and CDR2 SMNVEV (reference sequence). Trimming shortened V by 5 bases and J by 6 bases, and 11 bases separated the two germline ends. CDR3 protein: CASSEQGTQPQHF. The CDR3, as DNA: TGTGCCAGCAGTGAACAGGGTACTCAGCCCCAGCATTTT.

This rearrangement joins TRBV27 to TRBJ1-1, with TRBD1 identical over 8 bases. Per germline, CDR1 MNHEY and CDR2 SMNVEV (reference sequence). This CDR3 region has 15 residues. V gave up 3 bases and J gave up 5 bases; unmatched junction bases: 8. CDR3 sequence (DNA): TGTGCCAGCAGTTTGTTCCAGACAGGGGCGACTGAAGCTTTCTTT. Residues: CASSLFQTGATEAFF.

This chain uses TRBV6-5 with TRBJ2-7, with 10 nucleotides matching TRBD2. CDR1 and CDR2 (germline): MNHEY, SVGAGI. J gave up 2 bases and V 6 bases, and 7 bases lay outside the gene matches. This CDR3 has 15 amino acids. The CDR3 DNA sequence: TGTGCCAGCAGAAACAAGCGGGGGGGCCCCTACGAGCAGTACTTC. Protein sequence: CASRNKRGGPYEQYF.

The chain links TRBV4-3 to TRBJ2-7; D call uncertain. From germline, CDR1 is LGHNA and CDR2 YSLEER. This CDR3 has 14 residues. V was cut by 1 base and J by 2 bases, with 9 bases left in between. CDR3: CASSQGYGTYEQYF. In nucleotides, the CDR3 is TGCGCCAGCAGCCAAGGATACGGTACCTACGAGCAGTACTTC.

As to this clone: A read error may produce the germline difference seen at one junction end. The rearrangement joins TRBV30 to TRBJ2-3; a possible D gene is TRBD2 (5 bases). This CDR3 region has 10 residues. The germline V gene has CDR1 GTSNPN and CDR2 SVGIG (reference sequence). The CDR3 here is CGIDTDTQYF. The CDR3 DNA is TGCGGGATTGACACAGATACGCAGTATTTT.

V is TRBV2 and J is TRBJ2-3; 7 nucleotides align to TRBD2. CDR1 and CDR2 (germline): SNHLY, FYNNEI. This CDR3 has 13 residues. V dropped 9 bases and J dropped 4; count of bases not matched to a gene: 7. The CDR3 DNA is TGTGCCAGGGCCGGGGAGGGCCCAGATACGCAGTATTTT. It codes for CARAGEGPDTQYF.